The entry below describes one TCR beta chain. Primers: 60 Vbeta forward and 13 Jbeta reverse. Original methodology: A follow-up analysis tallied about 88 million unique TCR beta chains, 8.5 million to 14 million shared. Generated by immunoSEQ multiplex PCR, the TCRdb table keeps only in-frame clones and is missing some. V and J calls and clone size are given by that table; D and trimming were obtained from the DNA. This sample carries about 150,000 clones, about three quarters of them seen once, and the ten largest clones take about 4%. This record belongs to a study of cytomegalovirus exposure and HLA in healthy donors. Study-level background: Across a few hundred genotyped donors, 65% to 90% landed in the Caucasian-associated ancestry cluster.

V lost 3 bases and J lost 1, with 10 bases in between. The CDR3 is 14 residues long. Germline V gives CDR1 SGHRS, CDR2 YFSETQ. This TCR was sampled from a middle-aged woman in good health and CMV-seronegative. The sequenced material came from PBMCs. This sequence joins TRBV5-1 and TRBJ1-1, with D uncertain. In DNA, the CDR3 is TGCGCCAGCAGCTATACAGTAGGGAACACTGAAGCTTTCTTT. This sequence encodes CASSYTVGNTEAFF.